This is a list of T cell receptor beta chains from one sample in a study of CD8 T cells in ankylosing spondylitis. TCRdb recomputed calls from the 5' RACE reads with MiXCR, one row per CDR3 protein. The table has 50,000 to 65,000 distinct CDR3 sequences, less than 8.5% seen once. Sequenced material: blood, either unsorted or a sorted T cell fraction (not recorded which). These receptors originate from a female donor with ankylosing spondylitis or in good health (not recorded which). Both conserved end residues are part of each CDR3. Clone sizes are given selectively: once, few, many, or a class where the clone is expanded.

CASSLDSYTGELFF | TRBV5-1 | many | TRBJ2-2
CASSSSGGALHEQFF | TRBV5-1 | . | TRBJ2-1
CASSLGGNSYEQYF | TRBV7-2 | few | TRBJ2-7
CASSPPSASSTDTQYF | TRBV7-3 | many | TRBJ2-3
CASSLASGDQPQHF | TRBV5-6 | many | TRBJ1-5
CASNEGGGGTDTQYF | TRBV7-2 | many | TRBJ2-3
CASSLGTRELRGYTF | TRBV7-2 | . | TRBJ1-2
CASSPAPGQGRSYEQYF | TRBV4-1 | many | TRBJ2-7
CASSPPSGGAGEQYF | TRBV18 | many | TRBJ2-7
CASSLEGRGLRAEAFF | TRBV5-1 | many | TRBJ1-1
CASTQTVNTEAFF | TRBV6-6 | many | TRBJ1-1
CASSPFREISYEQYF | TRBV18 | many | TRBJ2-7
CASRRRIGVRGDTQYF | TRBV12-3/TRBV12-4 | many | TRBJ2-3
CSVGGQLTYNEQFF | TRBV29-1 | many | TRBJ2-1
CASSMSAALGEKLFF | TRBV6-1 | many | TRBJ1-4
CASSFLGDTQYF | TRBV5-1 | many | TRBJ2-3
CASSYGQVRTGELFF | TRBV6-5 | . | TRBJ2-2
CSARNAGSRDTQYF | TRBV20-1 | many | TRBJ2-5
CASSPGLAGVLDTGELFF | TRBV7-8 | many | TRBJ2-2
CASGLNTYEQYF | TRBV12-5 | many | TRBJ2-7
CSVLWTGHEQCF | TRBV29-1 | . | TRBJ2-7
CASSGNQGDQPQHF | TRBV7-2 | . | TRBJ1-5
CASSDSISPTWGLTYEQYF | TRBV6-4 | many | TRBJ2-7
CASSLGLAGRYNEQFF | TRBV7-2 | few | TRBJ2-1
CSAREIDTQYF | TRBV20-1 | many | TRBJ2-3
CTSSLGVGGIYEQYF | TRBV7-2 | . | TRBJ2-7
CASRGGQGRAEQFF | TRBV2 | few | TRBJ2-1
CSVAQAPGQLFF | TRBV29-1 | many | TRBJ1-4
CASSLDSQGTDYEQYF | TRBV5-1 | many | TRBJ2-7
CASSLDSSTGELFF | TRBV5-1 | many | TRBJ2-2